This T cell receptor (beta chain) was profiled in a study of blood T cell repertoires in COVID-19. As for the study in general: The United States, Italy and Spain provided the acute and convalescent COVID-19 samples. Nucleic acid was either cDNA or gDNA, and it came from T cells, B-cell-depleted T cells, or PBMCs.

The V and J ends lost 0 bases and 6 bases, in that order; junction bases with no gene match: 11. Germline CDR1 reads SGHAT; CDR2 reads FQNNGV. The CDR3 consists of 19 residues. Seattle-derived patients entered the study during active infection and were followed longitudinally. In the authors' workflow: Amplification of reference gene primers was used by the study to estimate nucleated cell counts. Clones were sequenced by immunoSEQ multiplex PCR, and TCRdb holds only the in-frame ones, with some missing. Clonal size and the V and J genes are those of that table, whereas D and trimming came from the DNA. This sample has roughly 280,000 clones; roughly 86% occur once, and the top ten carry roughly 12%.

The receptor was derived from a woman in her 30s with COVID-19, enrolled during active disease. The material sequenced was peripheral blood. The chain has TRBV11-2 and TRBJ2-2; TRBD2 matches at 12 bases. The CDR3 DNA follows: TGTGCCAGCAGCTTAGAAATTTCCGCTAGCGGGAGGGCAGCCGGGGAGCTGTTTTTT. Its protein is CASSLEISASGRAAGELFF. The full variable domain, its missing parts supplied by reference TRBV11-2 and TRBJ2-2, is EAGVAQSPRYKIIEKRQSVAFWCNPISGHATLYWYQQILGQGPKLLIQFQNNGVVDDSQLPKDRFSAERLKGVDSTLKIQPAKLEDSAVYLCASSLEISASGRAAGELFFGEGSRLTVL.